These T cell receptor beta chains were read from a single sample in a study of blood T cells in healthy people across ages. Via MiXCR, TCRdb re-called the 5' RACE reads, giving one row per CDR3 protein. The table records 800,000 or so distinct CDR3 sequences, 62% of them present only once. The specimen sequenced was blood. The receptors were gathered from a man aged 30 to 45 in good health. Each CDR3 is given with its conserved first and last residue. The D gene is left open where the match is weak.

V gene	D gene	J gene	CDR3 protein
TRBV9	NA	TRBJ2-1	CASSPSGGTRSFF
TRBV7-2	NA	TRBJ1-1	CASSPGWKNTEAFF
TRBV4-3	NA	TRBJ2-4	CASSQELQNLQYF
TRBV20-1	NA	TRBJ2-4	CSAARIAMAKNIQYF
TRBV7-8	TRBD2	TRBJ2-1	CASSLGGTSWDEQFF
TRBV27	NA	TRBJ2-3	CASVGGGPLTDTQYF
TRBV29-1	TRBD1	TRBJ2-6	CSVSDRAGASVLTF
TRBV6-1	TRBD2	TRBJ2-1	CASREPSGGQYNEQFF
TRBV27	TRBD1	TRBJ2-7	CASSGTGGLRYEQYF
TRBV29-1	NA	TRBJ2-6	CSVLKTPLFPGANVLTF
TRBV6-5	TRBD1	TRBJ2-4	CASRTGTGFDIQYF
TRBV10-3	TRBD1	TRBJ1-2	CAISEGTGCYYTF
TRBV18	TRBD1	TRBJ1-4	CASARDRGASNEKLFF
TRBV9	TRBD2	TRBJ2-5	CASSETSGRETQYF
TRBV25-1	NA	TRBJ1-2	CATSEVNNYGYTF
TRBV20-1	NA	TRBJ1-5	CSARGDREYQPQHF
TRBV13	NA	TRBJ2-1	CASSSDRINNEQFF
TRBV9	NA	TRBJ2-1	CASRPQGPEYNEQFF
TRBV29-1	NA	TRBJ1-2	CSVHRANYGYTF
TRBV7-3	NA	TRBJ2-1	CASSLRPEYNEQFF
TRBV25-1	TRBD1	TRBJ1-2	CASSEGQSYGYTF
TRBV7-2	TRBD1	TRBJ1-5	CASILGQGYQPQHF
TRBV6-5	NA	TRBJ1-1	CASSYYAGRGRNTEAFF
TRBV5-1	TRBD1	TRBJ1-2	CASSLSPPGQTNYGYTF
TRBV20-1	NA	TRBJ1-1	CSARWNTEAFF
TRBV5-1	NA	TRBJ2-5	CASSAGAQETQYF
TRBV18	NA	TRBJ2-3	CASSPPEGSTDTQYF
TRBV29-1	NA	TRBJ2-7	CSVELVGTYEQYF
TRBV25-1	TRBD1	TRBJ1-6	CASSEDRVVYNSPLHF
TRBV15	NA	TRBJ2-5	CATSIAGVETQYF
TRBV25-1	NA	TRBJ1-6	CASTGGRDGSPLHF
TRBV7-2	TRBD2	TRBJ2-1	CASRLAGGRNEQFF
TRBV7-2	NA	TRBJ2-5	CASSISPGGRQETQYF
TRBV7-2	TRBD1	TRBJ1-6	CASTPTGQGNSPLHF
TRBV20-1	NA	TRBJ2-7	CSALDDYEQYF
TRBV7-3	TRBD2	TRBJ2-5	CASTVWVAGLQGETQYF
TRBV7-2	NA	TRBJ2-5	CASSASRQETQYF
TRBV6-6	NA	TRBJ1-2	CASSGPRQIYGYTF